Each of the 8 T cell receptor beta chains below was sequenced from the same sample in a study of blood T cell repertoires in COVID-19. TCRdb's copy holds only in-frame clones and misses some; the assay was immunoSEQ multiplex PCR. The data hold 160,000 or so clones, with approximately 81% observed a single time. Sequences were obtained from PBMCs or T cells enriched from blood (not recorded which). The receptors come from a woman aged 45-65 years who had recovered from COVID-19.

The chain recombines TRBV27 with TRBJ2-7; D is unclear. V was pared by 2 bases and J by 2 bases, with 13 bases between. The CDR3 has 15 amino acids. Germline V lookup: CDR1 MNHEY, CDR2 SMNVEV (reference sequence). CDR3 DNA: TGTGCCAGCAGTTTACCCGAGGAAAAAACCTACGAGCAGTACTTC. It yields the protein CASSLPEEKTYEQYF.

This clone has just one count. The CDR3 DNA sequence: TGTGCCACCGGTCCGCCGGGAGACTTCAATGAGCAGTTCTTC. Translated: CATGPPGDFNEQFF. The V call is TRBV24-1, the J call TRBJ2-1; the D gene is possibly TRBD2 (6 bases). Trimming cost V 9 bases and J 6 bases, with 17 bases left between them. CDR1 KGHDR and CDR2 SFDVKD come from the germline V gene. The CDR3 is 14 amino acids.

The gene calls are TRBV6-5 and TRBJ2-1; weak D call: TRBD2 (5 bases). Trimming took off 4 bases at V and 9 bases at J, with 16 bases between the two ends. This CDR3 contains 14 residues. Germline CDR1 and CDR2: MNHEY and SVGAGI. The CDR3 coding sequence is TGTGCCAGCAGTTCACATTCCCGTGAGGGTGAGCAGTTCTTC. Its translation: CASSSHSREGEQFF.

This clone was seen once. The chain links TRBV11-2 to TRBJ2-1; TRBD2 aligns across 14 bases. The junction had 5 bases not matched to a gene; V was cut back by 5 bases and J by 8 bases. In germline, CDR1 is SGHAT, CDR2 FQNNGV. The CDR3 is made up of 15 amino acids. This CDR3 reads CASSRLAGGPHEQFF. The CDR3 DNA is TGTGCCAGCAGCCGACTAGCGGGGGGGCCCCATGAGCAGTTCTTC.

This sequence joins TRBV6-2 or TRBV6-3 and TRBJ1-1; D ambiguous. V lost 2 bases and J lost 0, with 4 bases in between. CDR3 length equals 13 residues. CDR1 and CDR2 from the germline V gene are MNHEY and SVGEGT. The CDR3 here is CASSYLLNTEAFF. CDR3 DNA: TGTGCCAGCAGTTACCTCCTGAACACTGAAGCTTTCTTT.

This chain links TRBV10-3 with TRBJ2-7; D possibly corresponds to TRBD1 (5 bases). The germline CDR1 and CDR2 sequences are ENHRY and SYGVKD. The CDR3 spans 12 residues. Trimming removed 5 bases at V and 2 bases at J, with 7 bases between. CDR3 bases: TGTGCCATCAGTTCAGGGACCTACGAGCAGTACTTC. This sequence encodes CAISSGTYEQYF.

This clone turned up a few times. This chain joins TRBV9 and TRBJ1-4; 9 nucleotides line up with TRBD1. The length of the CDR3 is 15 residues. V trimming: 2 bases; J trimming: 4 bases; junction bases outside the gene matches: 3. CDR1 and CDR2 (germline): SGDLS, YYNGEE. The CDR3 nucleotides are TGTGCCAGCAGCGTTGAGGGACAGGGTAATGAAAAACTGTTTTTT. As protein: CASSVEGQGNEKLFF.

The chain is built from TRBV2 and TRBJ2-7; 15 bases match TRBD2. Germline CDR1 reads SNHLY; CDR2 reads FYNNEI. Trimming cost V 8 bases and J 1 base; bases outside gene matches: 12. CDR3 length equals 18 residues. The CDR3 DNA reads TGTGCCAGCCGTTTCCCGGGACTAGCGGGGGGCGTTTCCTACGAGCAGTACTTC. The encoded protein is CASRFPGLAGGVSYEQYF.